The rows below give T cell receptor beta chains drawn from one sample of a study of OX40 agonist ivuxolimab in advanced cancers. Only in-frame clones appear in the TCRdb table, and some are missing; sequencing was by immunoSEQ multiplex PCR. Here the sample spans about 150,000 clones, 85% to 95% being singletons. The sequences come from CD4+ or CD8+ T cells sorted from blood, collected in a trial of the OX40 agonist ivuxolimab. These receptors originate from an adult with an advanced solid tumor such as melanoma, head and neck, liver or kidney cancer. CDR3s include the opening cysteine and the closing phenylalanine or tryptophan. The order of the fields is D gene, clone size, J gene, V gene, CDR3 protein, CDR3 DNA. A D gene is named only where the DNA matches it firmly. For some rows the clone size is stated as once, few or many, or as a class when expanded; others skip it.

>NA|NA|TRBJ2-7|TRBV19
CASSMGRDTYEQYF
TGTGCCAGTAGTATGGGGAGGGACACCTACGAGCAGTACTTC
>NA|NA|TRBJ1-3|TRBV27
CASRPGWAGNTIYF
TGTGCCAGCCGGCCCGGCTGGGCCGGAAACACCATATATTTT
>NA|once|TRBJ2-7|TRBV27
CASSSRYEQYF
TGTGCCAGCAGTTCGAGATACGAGCAGTACTTC
>TRBD1|NA|TRBJ1-4|TRBV7-6
CASSSTGGGNEKLFF
TGTGCCAGCAGTTCAACAGGGGGCGGTAATGAAAAACTGTTTTTT
>NA|NA|TRBJ1-5|TRBV5-6
CASSLNWDQPQHF
TGTGCCAGCAGCTTGAATTGGGATCAGCCCCAGCATTTT
>NA|once|TRBJ2-3|TRBV11-2
CASSLDTSGTQYF
TGTGCCAGCAGCTTAGATACCTCGGGGACGCAGTATTTT
>NA|NA|TRBJ2-5|TRBV19
CASSMGQGQETQYF
TGTGCCAGTAGTATGGGGCAGGGTCAAGAGACCCAGTACTTC
>TRBD1|NA|TRBJ2-7|TRBV6-6
CASSSDRNSYEQYF
TGTGCCAGCAGTTCGGACAGGAACTCCTACGAGCAGTACTTC
>TRBD1|NA|TRBJ1-1|TRBV7-9
CASSPGGYEAFF
TGTGCCAGCAGCCCAGGGGGCTACGAAGCTTTCTTT
>NA|NA|TRBJ2-7|TRBV19
CASSIAGASSYEQYF
TGTGCCAGTAGTATAGCAGGGGCAAGCTCCTACGAGCAGTACTTC
>NA|NA|TRBJ1-2|TRBV21-1
CASSKRRSGYTF
TGTGCCAGCAGCAAGAGGAGGAGCGGCTACACCTTC
>NA|NA|TRBJ2-1|TRBV9
CASSVRTSLIVDEQFF
TGTGCCAGCAGCGTTAGAACTAGTCTAATTGTTGATGAGCAGTTCTTC
>TRBD1|few|TRBJ2-7|TRBV12-5
CASGLVISQGAPYEQYF
TGTGCTAGTGGTTTGGTAATCTCACAGGGGGCACCCTACGAGCAGTACTTC
>NA|NA|TRBJ1-3|TRBV5-4
CASSLGRGGSGNTIYF
TGTGCCAGCAGCTTGGGCAGGGGAGGCTCTGGAAACACCATATATTTT
>NA|NA|TRBJ1-2|TRBV18
CASSPVRGGQGYTF
TGTGCCAGCTCACCCGTCCGGGGAGGTCAGGGCTACACCTTC
>NA|NA|TRBJ2-2|TRBV5-1
CASRPLANTGELFF
TGCGCCAGCAGACCCCTAGCGAACACCGGGGAGCTGTTTTTT
>NA|once|TRBJ2-4|TRBV7-2
CASSYPGTKNIQYF
TGTGCCAGCAGTTATCCGGGGACCAAAAACATTCAGTACTTC
>TRBD1|once|TRBJ1-2|TRBV15
CATSRDSRQTGNYGYTF
TGTGCCACCAGCAGAGATTCTCGACAGACAGGGAACTATGGCTACACCTTC
>NA|NA|TRBJ2-7|TRBV6-5
CASSLLSYEQYF
TGTGCCAGCAGCCTTCTTTCCTACGAGCAGTACTTC
>NA|NA|TRBJ2-7|TRBV29-1
CSVGGTGGGEQYF
TGCAGCGTTGGGGGGACGGGGGGCGGCGAGCAGTACTTC
>TRBD1|NA|TRBJ1-6|TRBV10-3
CAISEFQGDNSPLHF
TGTGCCATCAGTGAGTTCCAGGGGGATAATTCACCCCTCCACTTT
>TRBD1|NA|TRBJ1-5|TRBV9
CASSPDRANQPQHF
TGTGCCAGCAGTCCTGACAGGGCAAATCAGCCCCAGCATTTT
>NA|NA|TRBJ1-2|TRBV27
CASSLLSGPTNYGYTF
TGTGCCAGCAGTTTATTGTCGGGGCCAACTAACTATGGCTACACCTTC
>NA|NA|TRBJ1-6|TRBV28
CASSLGRPGGSYNSPLHF
TGTGCCAGCAGCTTGGGACGGCCCGGGGGCTCCTATAATTCACCCCTCCACTTT
>NA|NA|TRBJ2-2|TRBV10-1
CASSDPQSNTGELFF
TGCGCCAGCAGTGACCCCCAATCGAACACCGGGGAGCTGTTTTTT
>TRBD1|once|TRBJ1-2|TRBV4-2
CASSQDRDRADGYGYTF
TGTGCCAGCAGCCAAGATAGGGACAGGGCAGACGGCTATGGCTACACCTTC
>NA|once|TRBJ2-7|TRBV10-1
CASSPDGVLEQYF
TGCGCCAGCAGCCCGGACGGGGTCCTCGAGCAGTACTTC
>TRBD1|NA|TRBJ1-5|TRBV10-3
CAISESYQGAQPQHF
TGTGCCATCAGTGAGTCATATCAGGGGGCGCAGCCCCAGCATTTT
>TRBD1|few|TRBJ1-1|TRBV10-1
CASSRRGQLNTEAFF
TGCGCCAGCAGTCGAAGGGGACAGCTGAACACTGAAGCTTTCTTT
>TRBD1|NA|TRBJ1-2|TRBV25-1
CASSDPGTGRGYTF
TGTGCCAGCAGTGACCCTGGGACAGGGCGAGGCTACACCTTC
>NA|few|TRBJ1-6|TRBV6-5
CASSYSQKSPLHF
TGTGCCAGCAGTTACAGTCAAAAATCACCCCTCCACTTT
>NA|once|TRBJ2-7|TRBV6-1
CASSDGVYEQYF
TGTGCCAGCAGTGACGGGGTCTACGAGCAGTACTTC
>NA|NA|TRBJ1-1|TRBV11-2
CASSLPGTLNTEAFF
TGTGCCAGCAGCTTACCGGGAACCTTGAACACTGAAGCTTTCTTT
>TRBD1|NA|TRBJ2-5|TRBV5-8
CASSLGDRPNIQETQYF
TGTGCCAGCAGCTTGGGGGACAGACCGAATATCCAAGAGACCCAGTACTTC
>TRBD2|NA|TRBJ2-3|TRBV29-1
CSASQTGAPGTSGGGPSTDTQYF
TGCAGCGCCTCTCAAACAGGGGCCCCAGGGACTAGCGGGGGCGGACCCAGTACAGATACGCAGTATTTT
>NA|once|TRBJ1-1|TRBV18
CASSQTQGLSEAFF
TGTGCCAGCTCACAGACACAGGGATTGAGCGAAGCTTTCTTT
>NA|NA|TRBJ2-7|TRBV7-6
CASSEEYEQYF
TGTGCCAGCAGCGAGGAATACGAGCAGTACTTC
>NA|NA|TRBJ2-3|TRBV11-2
CASSFSSGLNTDTQYF
TGTGCCAGCAGCTTTAGCTCCGGACTTAACACAGATACGCAGTATTTT
>TRBD2|NA|TRBJ2-7|TRBV15
CASRGDSSYEQYF
TGTGCTTCCCGGGGGGATAGCTCCTACGAGCAGTACTTC
>NA|NA|TRBJ1-1|TRBV7-7
CASSPLGGNTEAFF
TGTGCCAGCAGCCCTTTGGGGGGGAACACTGAAGCTTTCTTT
>NA|few|TRBJ1-1|TRBV21-1
CASTGTGGLNTEAFF
TGTGCCAGTACCGGGACAGGGGGGCTGAACACTGAAGCTTTCTTT
>TRBD2|NA|TRBJ2-3|TRBV7-8
CASSLGSRGGGTQYF
TGTGCCAGCAGCTTAGGATCCCGGGGGGGCGGTACGCAGTATTTT
>NA|once|TRBJ1-2|TRBV28
CASSFGPSNYGYTF
TGTGCCAGCAGCTTCGGACCGAGTAACTATGGCTACACCTTC
>NA|NA|TRBJ1-2|TRBV11-2
CASSLWGYPYGYTF
TGTGCCAGCAGCTTATGGGGCTACCCCTATGGCTACACCTTC